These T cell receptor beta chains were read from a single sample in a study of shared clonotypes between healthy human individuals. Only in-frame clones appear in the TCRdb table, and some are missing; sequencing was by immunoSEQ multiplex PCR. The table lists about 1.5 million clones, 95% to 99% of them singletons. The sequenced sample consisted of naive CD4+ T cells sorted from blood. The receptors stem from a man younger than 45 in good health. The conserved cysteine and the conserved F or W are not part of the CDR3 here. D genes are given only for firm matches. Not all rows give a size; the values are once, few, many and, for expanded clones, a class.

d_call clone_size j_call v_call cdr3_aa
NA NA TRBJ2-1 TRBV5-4 ASSPTVISYNEQF
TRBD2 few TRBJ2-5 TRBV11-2 ASSRYSGRAPLGQETQY
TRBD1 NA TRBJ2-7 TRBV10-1 ASRDRAGEQY
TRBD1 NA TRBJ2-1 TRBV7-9 ASSPDRAEQF
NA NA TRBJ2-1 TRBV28 ASRPADSYNEQF
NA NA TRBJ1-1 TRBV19 ASSRASGQTGAEAF
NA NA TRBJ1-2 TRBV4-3 ASSQIVKENYGYT
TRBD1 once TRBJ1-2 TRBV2 ASRLTGGSSNYGYT
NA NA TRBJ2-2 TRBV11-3 ASSRPYTGELF
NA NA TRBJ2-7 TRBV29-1 SVSQGGTYEQY
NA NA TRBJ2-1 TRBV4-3 ASSQGPRNEQF
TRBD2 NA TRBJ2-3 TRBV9 ASSLLAASTDTQY
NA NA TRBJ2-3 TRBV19 ASSITGSDTQY
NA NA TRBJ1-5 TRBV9 ASSDRASRQPQH
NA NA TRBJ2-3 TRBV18 ASLRGVRDTQY
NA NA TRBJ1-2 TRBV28 ASSFPGGLGAGYGYT
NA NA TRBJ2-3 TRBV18 ASSPLLAGISTDTQY
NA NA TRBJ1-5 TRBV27 ASSFINQPQH
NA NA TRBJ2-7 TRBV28 ATKTATIPYEQY
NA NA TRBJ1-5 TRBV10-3 AISSRDSNQPQH
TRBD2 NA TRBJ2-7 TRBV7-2 ASSLRSGRSNEQY
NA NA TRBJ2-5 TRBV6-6 ASSYPGPKKETQY
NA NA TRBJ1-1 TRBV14 ASSQDLLTEAF
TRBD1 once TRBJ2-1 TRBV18 ASSPTGQGDNEQF
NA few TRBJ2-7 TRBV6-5 ASRKIPFEQY
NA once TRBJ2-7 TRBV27 ASRITAPPSYEQY
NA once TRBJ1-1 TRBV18 ASSPGANTEAF
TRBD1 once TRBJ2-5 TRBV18 ASSPSTGEETQY
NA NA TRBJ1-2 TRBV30 AWSTGIYGYT
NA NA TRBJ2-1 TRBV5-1 ASSSRVHSYNEQF
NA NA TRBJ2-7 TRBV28 ASSLDGYEQY
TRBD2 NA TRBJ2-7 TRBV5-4 ASSLVLADPPLEQY
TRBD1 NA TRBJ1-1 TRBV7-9 ASILGQGIRDTEAF
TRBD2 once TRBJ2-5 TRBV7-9 ASGEVAGDRRGETQY
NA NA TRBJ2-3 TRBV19 ASSIGPTDTQY
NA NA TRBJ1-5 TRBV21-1 ASSRKRIKFRQPQH
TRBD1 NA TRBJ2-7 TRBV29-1 SVFGQGAYEQY
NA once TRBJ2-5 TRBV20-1 SVNRDETQY
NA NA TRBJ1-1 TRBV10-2 ASSALRAEAF
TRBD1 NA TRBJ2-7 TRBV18 ASSLGQGNYEQY
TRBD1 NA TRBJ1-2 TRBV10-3 AISERDRVYPGYT
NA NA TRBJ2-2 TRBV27 ASSLYRDTGELF
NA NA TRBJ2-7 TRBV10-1 ASSEPGAHEQY
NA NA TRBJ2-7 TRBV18 ASSPRGPAYEQY
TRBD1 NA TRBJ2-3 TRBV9 ASSGSSTGSTDTQY
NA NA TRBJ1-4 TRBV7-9 ASSLEAGRGEKLF
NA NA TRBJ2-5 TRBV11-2 ASSLRSQETQY
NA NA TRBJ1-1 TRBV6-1 ASTWGGNTEAF
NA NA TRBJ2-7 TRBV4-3 ASSHRPGGAYEQY
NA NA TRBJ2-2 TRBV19 ASIRGVGGAELF
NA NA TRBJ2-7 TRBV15 ATSRVKHYEQY
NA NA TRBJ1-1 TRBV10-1 ASSESTRRVGRTEAF
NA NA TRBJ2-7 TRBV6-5 ASRPRTGISYEQY
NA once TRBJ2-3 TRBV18 ASSVLPTYPTDTQY
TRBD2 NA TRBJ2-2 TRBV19 ASTMLAGPTGELF
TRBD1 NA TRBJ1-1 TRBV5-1 ASSMGQGDYEAF
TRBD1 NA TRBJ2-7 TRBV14 ASSQPGQGAYEQY